Below, 20 T cell receptor beta chains from the same sample are listed, as sequenced in a study of shared clonotypes between healthy human individuals. The method was immunoSEQ multiplex PCR; TCRdb's version includes in-frame clones alone and lacks a portion of them. The data show some 2,500,000 clones, around 90% seen once. Sample: naive CD4+ T cells from PBMCs. Subset in this sample: CD45RA+ positively selected. These receptors came from a man aged 18 to 29 in good health. Some clones in this sample may be carry-over from other donors' samples.

The gene calls are TRBV6-5 and TRBJ2-1, with TRBD1 matching 9 bases. The V and J ends lost 0 bases and 5 bases, in that order; junction bases with no gene match: 5. Germline V gene sequence: CDR1 MNHEY, CDR2 SVGAGI. The CDR3 runs 16 residues. The CDR3 sequence: CASSYSGQGRDNEQFF. CDR3 sequence (DNA): TGTGCCAGCAGTTACTCTGGACAGGGGCGAGACAATGAGCAGTTCTTC.

This chain joins TRBV4-2 and TRBJ2-7; TRBD1 aligns across 9 bases. This CDR3 has 17 residues. The V segment lost 1 base and the J segment 3 bases; nucleotides outside the gene matches: 10. Germline loops: CDR1 LGHNA, CDR2 YNFKEQ. CDR3 sequence reads: CASSQGLTGGANYEQYF. The CDR3 region has the DNA TGTGCCAGCAGCCAAGGGCTTACAGGGGGCGCCAACTACGAGCAGTACTTC.

The chain recombines TRBV9 with TRBJ2-3; 9 nucleotides agree with TRBD2. Germline trimming cut 4 bases from V and 0 bases from J; bases unmatched to any gene: 15. Looked up from germline, CDR1 is SGDLS and CDR2 is YYNGEE. The CDR3 length is 19 residues. The CDR3 coding sequence is TGTGCCAGCAGCAGCCCCTTAATCACTAGCGGGCATAGCACAGATACGCAGTATTTT. Translated: CASSSPLITSGHSTDTQYF.

With respect to this clone: Other nucleotide sequences in the sample specify the same CDR3. V and J are TRBV28 and TRBJ2-1; D gene unclear. V lost 2 bases to trimming and J lost 10 bases, with 9 bases between them. The germline V gene has CDR1 MDHEN and CDR2 SYDVKM. This CDR3 has 12 amino acids. The CDR3 coding sequence is TGTGCCAGCAGTTTAGTGACGAGGGAGCAGTTCTTC. The encoded protein is CASSLVTREQFF.

The J gene is TRBJ1-1, the V gene TRBV2; unclear D gene. Looked up from germline, CDR1 is SNHLY and CDR2 is FYNNEI. The CDR3 has 12 residues. Trimming removed 7 bases at V and 3 bases at J, with 9 bases between. In DNA, the CDR3 is TGTGCCAGCAATCGGGGTTACACTGAAGCTTTCTTT. Translated, it gives CASNRGYTEAFF.

This chain connects TRBV5-1 to TRBJ1-1; tentative D call: TRBD1 (6 bases). The CDR3 contains 14 residues. Trimming cost V 0 bases and J 8 bases, with 14 bases left between them. The germline CDR1 and CDR2 sequences are SGHRS and YFSETQ. CDR3 protein: CASSLENVGTEAFF. The CDR3 region has the DNA TGCGCCAGCAGCTTGGAGAACGTAGGGACAGAAGCTTTCTTT.

J is TRBJ1-1 and V is TRBV6-1; D not certain. Germline assignment: CDR1 MNHNS and CDR2 SASEGT. There are 14 residues in the CDR3. The CDR3 protein is CATVVGQMNTEAFF. The CDR3 bases are TGTGCTACGGTCGTAGGTCAGATGAACACTGAAGCTTTCTTT.

The rearrangement uses TRBV4-1 and TRBJ1-2; D is unresolved. V was cut by 3 bases and J by 5 bases, with 19 bases left in between. Per the germline V gene, CDR1 is MGHRA and CDR2 is YSYEKL. This CDR3 contains 16 residues. The CDR3 nucleotides are TGCGCCAGCAGCCAGCCAACCCAGGAGTTGGGGTATGGCTACACCTTC. This codes for CASSQPTQELGYGYTF.

The chain is built from TRBV28 and TRBJ2-2, with 8 bases aligning to TRBD1. The CDR3 sequence is 17 residues long. From germline, CDR1 is MDHEN and CDR2 SYDVKM. Germline trimming cut 6 bases from V and 3 bases from J; bases unmatched to any gene: 12. The CDR3 spells CASSPYRTGIYTGELFF. CDR3 sequence (DNA): TGTGCCAGCAGCCCCTACCGGACAGGGATCTACACCGGGGAGCTGTTTTTT.

The chain recombines TRBV6-5 with TRBJ1-2; TRBD1 matches at 7 bases. CDR3 size: 16 residues. The germline CDR1 and CDR2 sequences are MNHEY and SVGAGI. After removal of 4 bases from V and 0 bases from J, the junction contained 8 bases not matched to a gene. The CDR3, as DNA: TGTGCCAGCAGTTTCTCAGGGGGTCCGGCTAACTATGGCTACACCTTC. This codes for CASSFSGGPANYGYTF.

The chain joins TRBV6-6 to TRBJ2-2; possibly TRBD1 or TRBD2 for D (7 bases each). The CDR3 spans 15 residues. Trimming took off 7 bases at V and 5 bases at J, with 17 bases between the two ends. The germline CDR1 and CDR2 sequences are MNHNY and SVGAGI (reference sequence). The CDR3 spells CASTQGGGRTGELFF. CDR3 nucleotides: TGTGCCAGCACCCAGGGGGGAGGGAGGACCGGGGAGCTGTTTTTT.

The J gene is TRBJ1-2, the V gene TRBV11-3; 7 bases are shared with TRBD1. Germline trimming cut 1 base from V and 8 bases from J; bases unmatched to any gene: 16. The CDR3 is made up of 17 amino acids. CDR1 is SGHNT, CDR2 YENEEA, per germline. The CDR3 bases are TGTGCCAGCAGCTTAGCCGTCACAAGGGGGCGGCGGCGCGGCTACACCTTC. Translating it yields CASSLAVTRGRRRGYTF. The full variable domain, completed using reference TRBV11-3 and TRBJ1-2, is EAGVVQSPRYKIIEKKQPVAFWCNPISGHNTLYWYLQNLGQGPELLIRYENEEAVDDSQLPKDRFSAERLKGVDSTLKIQPAELGDSAVYLCASSLAVTRGRRRGYTFGSGTRLTVV.

The V call is TRBV30, the J call TRBJ1-1; possible D gene TRBD1, 6 bases. CDR3 size: 17 residues. V was pared by 3 bases and J by 5 bases, with 25 bases between. CDR1 and CDR2 from the germline V gene are GTSNPN and SVGIG (reference sequence). CDR3 coding DNA: TGTGCCTGGAGCAGGCCAGGGGCCGATGCCGAGGGGACTGAAGCTTTCTTT. Translated: CAWSRPGADAEGTEAFF.

This sequence joins TRBV6-1 and TRBJ1-6, with 8 bases matching TRBD1. V lost 7 bases, J lost 9 bases, and 5 bases stayed unmatched. Germline assignment: CDR1 MNHNS and CDR2 SASEGT. The CDR3 spans 13 residues. As DNA, the CDR3 is TGTGCCAGCATTTCGACAGGGGTTTCACCCCTCCACTTT. Its translation: CASISTGVSPLHF.

The genes are TRBV25-1 and TRBJ2-1; 7 bases are a match to TRBD2. Germline assignment: CDR1 MGHDK and CDR2 SYGVNS. The V and J ends lost 4 bases and 8 bases, in that order; junction bases with no gene match: 11. The CDR3 spans 15 residues. This CDR3 reads CASSGGGIRSDEQFF. CDR3 nucleotide sequence: TGTGCCAGCAGTGGGGGAGGGATCAGATCCGATGAGCAGTTCTTC.

The chain carries TRBV5-1 and TRBJ1-2; 7 bases are a match to TRBD1. This CDR3 spans 13 amino acids. V trimming: 9 bases; J trimming: 4 bases; junction bases outside the gene matches: 9. Germline V gene data show CDR1 as SGHRS and CDR2 as YFSETQ. The CDR3 here is CATGPEGAYGYTF. CDR3 DNA: TGCGCCACCGGACCGGAGGGGGCCTATGGCTACACCTTC. Full variable domain (missing parts from reference TRBV5-1 and TRBJ1-2): KAGVTQTPRYLIKTRGQQVTLSCSPISGHRSVSWYQQTPGQGLQFLFEYFSETQRNKGNFPGRFSGRQFSNSRSEMNVSTLELGDSALYLCATGPEGAYGYTFGSGTRLTVV.

This chain links TRBV13 with TRBJ1-1, with D perhaps matching TRBD1 (5 bases). CDR1 PRHDT and CDR2 FYEKMQ come from the germline V gene (reference sequence). Trimming took 3 bases from V and 1 from J, leaving 18 bases between them. The CDR3 runs 17 residues. CDR3 bases: TGTGCCAGCAGCTTGTCCACTTCTTGGGACCGGAACACTGAAGCTTTCTTT. It encodes CASSLSTSWDRNTEAFF.

The V gene is TRBV5-5, the J gene TRBJ1-2; D gene uncertain. This CDR3 is built from 13 residues. V gave up 1 base and J gave up 6 bases, with 10 bases separating them. CDR1 and CDR2 from the germline V gene are SGHKS and YYEKEE (reference sequence). CDR3 protein: CASSLTRSDGYTF. The CDR3 nucleotides read TGTGCCAGCAGCTTGACCCGGAGCGATGGCTACACCTTC.

The chain uses TRBV18 and TRBJ2-7, with unresolved D. Germline CDR1 is KGHSH and CDR2 is LQKENI. V shed 0 bases and J shed 5 bases, with 11 bases lying between them. The CDR3 loop spans 14 amino acids. The DNA for the CDR3 is TGTGCCAGCTCACCACCGTCTCTCGCGCACGAGCAGTACTTC. Translated: CASSPPSLAHEQYF.

The rearrangement uses TRBV30 and TRBJ1-2, with TRBD1 as a possible D gene (6 bases). Germline-derived CDR1 and CDR2 are GTSNPN and SVGIG (reference sequence). The CDR3 runs to 14 residues. V shed 1 base and J shed 1 base, with 10 bases lying between them. CDR3 sequence (DNA): TGTGCCTGGAGTGAGGGGGGAGGTAACTATGGCTACACCTTC. Translated: CAWSEGGGNYGYTF.